Given below is one TCR beta chain in context. This clone appeared a single time. Its antigen remains unidentified. No quality values exist for individual bases; no much larger clone is one base distant. CDR1 and CDR2 are drawn from the germline V gene: SGHRS, YFSETQ. The CDR3 covers 14 residues, taking in both the cysteine and the phenylalanine. Of all the DNA, just the CDR3 is kept, 42 bases in frame from base 1. Ends trimmed: V by 3 bases, J by 5 bases; bases unmatched to a gene: 1. TCRbeta CDR3 regions were sequenced with the immunoSEQ Assay. After extraction, genomic DNA underwent amplification by bias-controlled multiplex PCR, followed by high-throughput sequencing. Turning to the authors' computational methods: To quantify the absolute abundance of each unique TCRbeta CDR3 region, sequences were collapsed and filtered. T cell fraction was estimated by normalizing TCRbeta template counts to usable DNA, which was measured by amplifying reference genes present in all nucleated cells. Repertoire TCRs were annotated as SARS-CoV-2-specific by exact matching of V gene, CDR3 amino acid sequence and J gene to a known reactive TCR set. MIRA supplied the reference SARS-CoV-2 TCR set, which was filtered for enrichment in COVID-19-positive ImmuneCODE repertoires so that public or cross-reactive TCRs were removed. Using the MIRA antigens, annotated TCRs were further analysed by specific ORF or by position within an ORF. Depth was the summed frequency of annotated unique rearrangements, while breadth was defined as annotated unique rearrangements over total unique productive rearrangements. Two-sided Wilcoxon rank-sum tests were applied when comparing TCR breadth between groups. TCRdb took this table from immuneACCESS and kept in-frame rearrangements with V and J called. Such tables lack part of the clones; where checked against another copy, unresolved V genes explain under half of the gap, and the rest is unexplained. That table is the source of V, J and clone size, and D and trimming were worked out from the DNA. A total of about 410,000 clones appear in this sample, 89% of them only once. The top ten clones comprise about 2% of the sample.

The sample's treatment or condition label, decoded: roughly 20 received Ad26.COV2.S at low or high dose, single or two shots; about 5 received placebo; per-sample allocation not given. Repertoires of vaccine and placebo recipients were sequenced from samples collected on day 63 after the first injection. Cohort 1b enrolled roughly 25 adults aged 18-55 years at a single site in Boston, USA, between 29 July and 7 August 2020. As a vaccine, Ad26.COV2.S was a replication-incompetent adenovirus type 26 vector that expressed a prefusion-stabilized SARS-CoV-2 spike protein derived from the original Wuhan strain. The sample originates from a study of Ad26.COV2.S vaccination and SARS-CoV-2 variants listed by TCRdb under 2021. For the study in its entirety: Donors in the vaccine arm were drawn from COV1001, a phase I-IIa trial of Ad26.COV2.S in healthy adults that was multicentre, randomized, double-blind and placebo-controlled. Investigators remained blinded to trial group allocation during experiments and outcome assessment. Trial participants were randomized into five groups of five, in which low-dose or high-dose Ad26.COV2.S was given once or twice, or placebo was given on both occasions. Sequencing of the TCRbeta repertoire served to evaluate the specificity and breadth of SARS-CoV-2-reactive T cell receptors following Ad26.COV2.S vaccination. A total of some 30 samples were included in the TCR-sequenced set, comprising roughly 19 Ad26.COV2.S vaccine recipients, 5 placebo recipients and 8 SARS-CoV-2 convalescent individuals. Ad26.COV2.S was administered intramuscularly at a dose of 5x10^10 or 1x10^11 viral particles, either as one shot or as two shots given 56 days apart. Findings and caveats that apply to the study as a whole: Comparable non-spike TCR breadth was observed between vaccine and placebo recipients, consistent with only spike being contained in the vaccine. After vaccination, spike-specific CD8+ and CD4+ T cell responses were reported to show substantial breadth. The study was not powered for comparison of responses between vaccine doses or regimens. According to the authors, total T cell responses may have been underestimated by the TCR breadth and depth analyses. Compared with placebo recipients, Ad26.COV2.S recipients showed higher spike-specific TCR breadth (P = 0.0014).

Recombination linked TRBV5-1 to TRBJ2-2; a stretch of 10 junction bases matches TRBD1. Sample: peripheral blood, taken in a trial of Ad26.COV2.S vaccine versus placebo. The sequence came from a person aged 18-60 years who received the Ad26.COV2.S COVID-19 vaccine or a placebo. The CDR3 reads CASSSGQGTGELFF. Read as DNA, the sequence is TGCGCCAGCAGCTCGGGACAGGGGACCGGGGAGCTGTTTTTT.